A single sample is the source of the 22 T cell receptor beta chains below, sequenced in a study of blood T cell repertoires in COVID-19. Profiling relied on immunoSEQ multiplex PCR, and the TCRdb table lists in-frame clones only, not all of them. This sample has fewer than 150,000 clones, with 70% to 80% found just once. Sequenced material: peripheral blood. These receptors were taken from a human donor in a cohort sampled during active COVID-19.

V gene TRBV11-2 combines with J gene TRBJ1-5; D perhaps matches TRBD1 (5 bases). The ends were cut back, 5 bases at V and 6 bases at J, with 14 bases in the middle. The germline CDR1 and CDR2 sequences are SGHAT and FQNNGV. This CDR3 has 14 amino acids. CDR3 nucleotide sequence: TGTGCCAGCAGCCACTCAGGGAATTCTCAGCCCCAGCATTTT. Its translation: CASSHSGNSQPQHF.

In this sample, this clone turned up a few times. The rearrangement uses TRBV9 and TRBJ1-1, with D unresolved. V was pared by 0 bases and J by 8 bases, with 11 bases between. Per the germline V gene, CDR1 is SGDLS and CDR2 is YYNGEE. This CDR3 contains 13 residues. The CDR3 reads CASSVEVRGEAFF. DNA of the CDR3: TGTGCCAGCAGCGTAGAGGTCAGAGGAGAAGCTTTCTTT.

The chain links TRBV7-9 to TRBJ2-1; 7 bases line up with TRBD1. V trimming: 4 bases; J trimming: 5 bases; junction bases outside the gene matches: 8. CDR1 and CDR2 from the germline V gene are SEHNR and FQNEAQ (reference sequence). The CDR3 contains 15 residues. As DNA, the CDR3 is TGTGCCAGCAGCTACCCGTGGACAGGAAACAATGAGCAGTTCTTC. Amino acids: CASSYPWTGNNEQFF.

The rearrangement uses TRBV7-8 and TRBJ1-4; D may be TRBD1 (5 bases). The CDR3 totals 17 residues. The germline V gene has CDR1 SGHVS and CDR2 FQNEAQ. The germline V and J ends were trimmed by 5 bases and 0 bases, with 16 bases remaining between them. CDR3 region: CASSPRAKPATNEKLFF. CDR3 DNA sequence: TGTGCCAGCAGCCCCAGGGCGAAGCCCGCAACTAATGAAAAACTGTTTTTT.

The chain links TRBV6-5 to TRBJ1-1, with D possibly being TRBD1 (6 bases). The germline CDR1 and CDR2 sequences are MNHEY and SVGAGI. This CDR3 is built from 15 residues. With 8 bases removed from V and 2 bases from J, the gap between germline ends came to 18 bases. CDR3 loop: CASGLATGGNTEAFF. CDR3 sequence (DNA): TGTGCCAGCGGATTGGCGACAGGAGGTAACACTGAAGCTTTCTTT.

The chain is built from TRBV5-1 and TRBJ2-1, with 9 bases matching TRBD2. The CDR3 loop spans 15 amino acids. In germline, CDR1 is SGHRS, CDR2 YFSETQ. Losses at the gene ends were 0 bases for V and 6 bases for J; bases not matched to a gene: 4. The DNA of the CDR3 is TGCGCCAGCAGCTTGGCTAGCGGGGTTGTCAATGAGCAGTTCTTC. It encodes CASSLASGVVNEQFF. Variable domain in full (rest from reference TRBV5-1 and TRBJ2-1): KAGVTQTPRYLIKTRGQQVTLSCSPISGHRSVSWYQQTPGQGLQFLFEYFSETQRNKGNFPGRFSGRQFSNSRSEMNVSTLELGDSALYLCASSLASGVVNEQFFGPGTRLTVL.

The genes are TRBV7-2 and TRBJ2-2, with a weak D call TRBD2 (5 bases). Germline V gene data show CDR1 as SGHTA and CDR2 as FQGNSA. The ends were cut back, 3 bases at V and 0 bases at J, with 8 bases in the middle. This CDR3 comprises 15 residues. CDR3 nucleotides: TGTGCCAGCAGCTTGTCGGGAACGAACACCGGGGAGCTGTTTTTT. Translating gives CASSLSGTNTGELFF.

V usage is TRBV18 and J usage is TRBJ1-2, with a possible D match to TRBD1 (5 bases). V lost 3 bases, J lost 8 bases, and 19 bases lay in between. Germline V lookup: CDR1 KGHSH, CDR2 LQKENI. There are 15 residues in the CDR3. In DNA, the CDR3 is TGTGCCAGCTCACCCCTCATGGGGCGCGAAAGGGGCTACACCTTC. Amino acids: CASSPLMGRERGYTF. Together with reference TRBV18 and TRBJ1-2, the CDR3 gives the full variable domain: NAGVMQNPRHLVRRRGQEARLRCSPMKGHSHVYWYRQLPEEGLKFMVYLQKENIIDESGMPKERFSAEFPKEGPSILRIQQVVRGDSAAYFCASSPLMGRERGYTFGSGTRLTVV.

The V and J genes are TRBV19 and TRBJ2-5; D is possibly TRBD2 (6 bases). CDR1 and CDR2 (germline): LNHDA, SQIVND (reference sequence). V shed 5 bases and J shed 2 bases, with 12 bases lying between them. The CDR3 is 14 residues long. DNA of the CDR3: TGTGCCAGTAGTGGGGGGACTTTGCAAGAGACCCAGTACTTC. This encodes CASSGGTLQETQYF.

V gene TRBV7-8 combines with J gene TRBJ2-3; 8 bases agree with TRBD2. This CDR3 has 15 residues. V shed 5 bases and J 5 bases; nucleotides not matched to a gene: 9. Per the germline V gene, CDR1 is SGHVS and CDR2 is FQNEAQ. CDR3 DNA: TGTGCCAGCAGCCGTCCGGGACTAGTTAGAGATACGCAGTATTTT. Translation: CASSRPGLVRDTQYF. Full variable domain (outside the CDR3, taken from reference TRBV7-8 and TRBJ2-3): GAGVSQSPRYKVAKRGQDVALRCDPISGHVSLFWYQQALGQGPEFLTYFQNEAQLDKSGLPSDRFFAERPEGSVSTLKIQRTQQEDSAVYLCASSRPGLVRDTQYFGPGTRLTVL.

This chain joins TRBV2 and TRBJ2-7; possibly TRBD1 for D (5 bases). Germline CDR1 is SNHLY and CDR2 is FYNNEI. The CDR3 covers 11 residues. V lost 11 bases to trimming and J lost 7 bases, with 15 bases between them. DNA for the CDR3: TGTGCCCTCTCTAAGGCAGGGGAGCAGTACTTC. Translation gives CALSKAGEQYF.

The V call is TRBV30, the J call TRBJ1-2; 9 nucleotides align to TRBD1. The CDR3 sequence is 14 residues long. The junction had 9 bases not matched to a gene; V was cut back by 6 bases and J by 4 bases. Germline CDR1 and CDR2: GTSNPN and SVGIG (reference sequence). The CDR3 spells CACLGQGVFYGYTF. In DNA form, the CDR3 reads TGTGCCTGCCTGGGACAGGGAGTCTTCTATGGCTACACCTTC.

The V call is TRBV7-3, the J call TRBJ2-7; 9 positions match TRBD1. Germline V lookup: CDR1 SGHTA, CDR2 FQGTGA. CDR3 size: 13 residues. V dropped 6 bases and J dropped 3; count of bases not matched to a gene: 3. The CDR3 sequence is CASSLDRGYEQYF. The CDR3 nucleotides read TGTGCCAGCAGTTTGGACAGGGGCTACGAGCAGTACTTC.

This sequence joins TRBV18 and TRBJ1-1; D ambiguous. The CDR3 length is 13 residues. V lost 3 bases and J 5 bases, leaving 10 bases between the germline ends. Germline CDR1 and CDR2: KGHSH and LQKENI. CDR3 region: CASSPSAATEAFF. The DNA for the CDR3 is TGTGCCAGCTCACCGTCGGCGGCTACTGAAGCTTTCTTT.

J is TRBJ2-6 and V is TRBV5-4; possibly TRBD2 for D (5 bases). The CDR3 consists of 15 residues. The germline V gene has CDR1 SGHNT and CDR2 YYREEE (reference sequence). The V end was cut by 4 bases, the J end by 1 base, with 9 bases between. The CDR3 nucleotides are TGTGCCAGCAGCCTGGGAGTGTCTGGGGCCAACGTCCTGACTTTC. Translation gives CASSLGVSGANVLTF.

For the CDR3, the DNA is TGTGCCAGCAGTGACTCGGGGGGGGCCCCCACAGATACGCAGTATTTT. Its protein is CASSDSGGAPTDTQYF. V gene TRBV6-4 combines with J gene TRBJ2-3; D perhaps matches TRBD2 (7 bases). There are 16 residues in the CDR3. In germline, CDR1 is MRHNA, CDR2 SNTAGT. V was cut by 0 bases and J by 2 bases, with 12 bases left in between.

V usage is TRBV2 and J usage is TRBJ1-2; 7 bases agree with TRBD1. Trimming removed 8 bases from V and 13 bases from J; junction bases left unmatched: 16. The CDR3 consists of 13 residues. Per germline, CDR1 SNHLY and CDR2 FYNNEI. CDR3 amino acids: CASSLGEDRAVTF. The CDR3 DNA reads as TGTGCCAGCTCCCTGGGGGAAGACAGGGCGGTCACCTTC.

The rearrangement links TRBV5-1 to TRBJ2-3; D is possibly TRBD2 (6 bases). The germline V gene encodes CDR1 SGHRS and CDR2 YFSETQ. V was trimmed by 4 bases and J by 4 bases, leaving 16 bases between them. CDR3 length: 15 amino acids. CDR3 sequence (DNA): TGCGCCAGCAGCCCGGCGGGACTGGGTTCAGATACGCAGTATTTT. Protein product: CASSPAGLGSDTQYF.

The CDR3 nucleotides read TGTGCCAGTAGTCCATACAGGGAGATGAACACTGAAGCTTTCTTT. Its protein product is CASSPYREMNTEAFF. The chain has TRBV19 and TRBJ1-1, with D possibly being TRBD1 (6 bases). V lost 5 bases and J 0 bases, leaving 13 bases between the germline ends. Germline V gives CDR1 LNHDA, CDR2 SQIVND (reference sequence). The CDR3 loop spans 15 amino acids.

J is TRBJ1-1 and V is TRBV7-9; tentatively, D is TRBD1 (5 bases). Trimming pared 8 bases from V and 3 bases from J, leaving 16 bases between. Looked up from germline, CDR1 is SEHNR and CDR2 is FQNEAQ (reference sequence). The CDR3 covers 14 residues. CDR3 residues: CASVSSGLDTEAFF. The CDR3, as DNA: TGTGCCAGCGTTTCCTCAGGGTTAGACACTGAAGCTTTCTTT.

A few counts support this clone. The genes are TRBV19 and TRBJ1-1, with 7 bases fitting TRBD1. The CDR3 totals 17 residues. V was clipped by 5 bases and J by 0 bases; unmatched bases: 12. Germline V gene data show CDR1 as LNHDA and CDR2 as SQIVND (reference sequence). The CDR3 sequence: CASSPRVGQTMNTEAFF. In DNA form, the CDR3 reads TGTGCCAGTAGTCCGAGGGTGGGACAGACGATGAACACTGAAGCTTTCTTT. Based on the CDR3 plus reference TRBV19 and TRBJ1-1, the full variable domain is DGGITQSPKYLFRKEGQNVTLSCEQNLNHDAMYWYRQDPGQGLRLIYYSQIVNDFQKGDIAEGYSVSREKKESFPLTVTSAQKNPTAFYLCASSPRVGQTMNTEAFFGQGTRLTVV.

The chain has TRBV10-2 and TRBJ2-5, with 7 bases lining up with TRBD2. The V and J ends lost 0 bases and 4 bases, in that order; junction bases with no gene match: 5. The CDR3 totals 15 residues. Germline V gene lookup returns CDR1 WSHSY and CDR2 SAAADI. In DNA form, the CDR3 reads TGCGCCAGCAGTGAGTCTCAGGCGGGGGTAGAGACCCAGTACTTC. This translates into CASSESQAGVETQYF.